This TCR beta chain was found in a study of blood T cells in healthy people across ages. V lost 6 bases, J lost 5 bases, and 10 bases lay in between. The CDR3 is 12 amino acids. CDR1 is MNHEY, CDR2 SVGEGT, per germline. A second PCR, run for about 6 to 12 cycles, used a sample-barcoded 5' primer plus a J-beta primer mix. From the 5' RACE reads, TCRdb called clonotypes with MiXCR, one entry per CDR3 protein. Of about 840,000 distinct CDR3 sequences detected, roughly 29% appear once; the ten largest clones hold roughly a tenth. The sample was also reused in another study, on T cells of mothers and their children.

The clonotype was recovered from a middle-aged woman in good health. The chain joins TRBV6-2 or TRBV6-3 to TRBJ1-1; D unresolved. Material: blood. Here the CDR3 reads CASSPGWTEAFF. The CDR3 DNA is TGTGCCAGCAGCCCCGGCTGGACTGAAGCTTTCTTT.